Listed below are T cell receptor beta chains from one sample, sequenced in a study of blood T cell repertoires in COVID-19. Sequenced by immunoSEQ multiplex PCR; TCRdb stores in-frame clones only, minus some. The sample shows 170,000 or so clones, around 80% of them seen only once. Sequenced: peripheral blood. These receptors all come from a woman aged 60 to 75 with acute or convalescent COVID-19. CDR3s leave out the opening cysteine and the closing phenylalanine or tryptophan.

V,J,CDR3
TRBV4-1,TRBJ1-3,ASSHTSGTGPSGNTIY
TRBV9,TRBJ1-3,ASSKQGAFSGNTIY
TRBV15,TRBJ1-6,ATSRDRASPLH
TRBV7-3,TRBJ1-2,ASSSTGSYGYT
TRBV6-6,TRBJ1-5,ASSYGREAPQH
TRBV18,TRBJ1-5,ASSPPPGNNQPQH
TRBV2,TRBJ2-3,ASSPRLTDTQY
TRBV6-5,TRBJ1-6,ASSYSRTPLH
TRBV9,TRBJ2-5,ASSVYGTGQETQY
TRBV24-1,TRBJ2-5,ATSVGQPRQETQY